These 27 T cell receptor beta chains were sequenced from one sample in a study of response to subunit inactivated influenza vaccine. TCRdb ran MiXCR on the RT-PCR reads and lists one entry per CDR3 protein. The table includes around 520,000 distinct CDR3 sequences, 25% detected once. Sequencing used CD4+ T cells sorted from PBMCs, obtained roughly 5 days after vaccination. These receptors were taken from a man aged 50 to 59 who received an inactivated influenza vaccine.

CDR3 sequence (DNA): TGCGCCAGCAGTGAGACCCAGAGACCTGAAGCTTTCTTT. Protein: CASSETQRPEAFF. This chain links TRBV10-2 with TRBJ1-1, with D unclear. The V gene's germline CDR1 is WSHSY and CDR2 SAAADI. The CDR3 has 13 residues. V lost 2 bases, J lost 6 bases, and 10 bases lay in between.

This chain joins TRBV5-1 and TRBJ2-3; 11 bases align to TRBD2. This CDR3 has 15 residues. In germline, CDR1 is SGHRS, CDR2 YFSETQ. The junction had 4 bases not matched to a gene; V was cut back by 2 bases and J by 5 bases. The CDR3 protein is CASSFLAGGVDTQYF. Written as DNA, the CDR3 is TGCGCCAGCAGCTTCCTAGCGGGAGGAGTAGATACGCAGTATTTT.

The chain couples TRBV15 to TRBJ2-5, with 9 bases aligning to TRBD2. Looked up from germline, CDR1 is LNHNV and CDR2 is YYDKDF (reference sequence). The V segment lost 1 base and the J segment 10 bases; nucleotides outside the gene matches: 13. The CDR3 length is 16 residues. DNA of the CDR3: TGTGCCACCAGCAGAGCCAGGGAACGCGGGGGGGTTGGCCAGTACTTC. Amino acids: CATSRARERGGVGQYF.

The chain carries TRBV27 and TRBJ2-3; 7 bases match TRBD1. Germline lookup yields CDR1 MNHEY and CDR2 SMNVEV (reference sequence). The CDR3 loop spans 16 amino acids. The ends lost 4 bases at V and 8 bases at J; junction bases unmatched: 15. Here the CDR3 DNA reads TGTGCCAGCAGTTCCTCTGGACAGGTCCGAAGGGTTACGCAGTATTTT. Amino acid sequence: CASSSSGQVRRVTQYF.

This clonotype was detected a few times. The chain combines TRBV7-9 with TRBJ2-7; 8 nucleotides align to TRBD1. Germline V CDR1 and CDR2: SEHNR, FQNEAQ (reference sequence). Germline trimming cut 5 bases from V and 3 bases from J; bases unmatched to any gene: 6. The CDR3 has 14 residues. In DNA form, the CDR3 reads TGTGCCAGCAGCCCGACAGGGGTCGGCTACGAGCAGTACTTC. Protein: CASSPTGVGYEQYF.

This rearrangement joins TRBV29-1 to TRBJ2-7; 12 bases line up with TRBD2. V shed 3 bases, J shed 6 bases, and the junction held 6 bases outside the gene matches. The germline V gene encodes CDR1 SQVTM and CDR2 ANQGSEA. There are 14 residues in the CDR3. The CDR3, as DNA: TGCAGCGTTGATGCTAGCGGGAGGGCTTCCGAGCAGTACTTC. As protein: CSVDASGRASEQYF.

V is TRBV15 and J is TRBJ2-1; tentative D call: TRBD2 (5 bases). Deletions cut 5 bases from V and 2 bases from J, with 13 bases between. There are 15 residues in the CDR3. Germline V gene sequence: CDR1 LNHNV, CDR2 YYDKDF (reference sequence). The chain's CDR3 is CATSETRGTYNEQFF. CDR3 in DNA: TGTGCCACCAGCGAAACCCGGGGTACCTACAATGAGCAGTTCTTC.

This clonotype appeared a few times. The chain carries TRBV25-1 and TRBJ2-1, with TRBD1 identical over 10 bases. CDR1 is MGHDK and CDR2 is SYGVNS in the germline V gene. This CDR3 contains 14 residues. V dropped 9 bases and J dropped 7; count of bases not matched to a gene: 9. CDR3 sequence: CASTDRGTRNEQFF. DNA of the CDR3: TGTGCCAGTACGGACAGGGGGACTAGAAATGAGCAGTTCTTC.

The chain couples TRBV11-2 to TRBJ2-5; 9 bases agree with TRBD1. CDR1 SGHAT and CDR2 FQNNGV come from the germline V gene. The CDR3 contains 15 residues. Losses at the gene ends were 6 bases for V and 5 bases for J; bases not matched to a gene: 10. The CDR3 DNA reads as TGTGCCAGCAGGCACCGGGACAGGGAGGGGGAGACCCAGTACTTC. It yields the protein CASRHRDREGETQYF.

DNA for the CDR3: TGTGCCAGCAGCAAGGACAGGGGGCGGAACGGGGAGCTGTTTTTT. It specifies CASSKDRGRNGELFF. The V gene is TRBV11-2, the J gene TRBJ2-2, with 11 bases matching TRBD1. The CDR3 is made up of 15 amino acids. J was trimmed by 7 bases and V by 5 bases; bases with no gene match: 6. Germline values: CDR1 SGHAT, CDR2 FQNNGV.

This chain links TRBV29-1 with TRBJ2-3; D tentatively fits TRBD1 or TRBD2 (6 bases each). Trimming removed 4 bases from V and 10 bases from J, with 18 bases in between. The CDR3 covers 13 residues. Germline CDR1 reads SQVTM; CDR2 reads ANQGSEA. Here the CDR3 DNA reads TGCAGCGTTGGAAACAGGGCCCGGGGGTCGCAGTATTTT. This translates into CSVGNRARGSQYF.

This chain links TRBV5-1 with TRBJ1-1, with D unresolved. V lost 2 bases, J lost 2 bases, and 7 bases lay in between. The germline CDR1 and CDR2 sequences are SGHRS and YFSETQ. This CDR3 is 13 amino acids long. Here the CDR3 reads CASSFTTNTEAFF. For the CDR3, the DNA is TGCGCCAGCAGCTTCACGACAAACACTGAAGCTTTCTTT.

The J gene is TRBJ2-2, the V gene TRBV12-3 or TRBV12-4; 7 nucleotides align to TRBD2. The CDR3 consists of 15 residues. Germline trimming cut 3 bases from V and 6 bases from J; bases unmatched to any gene: 7. CDR3 sequence (DNA): TGTGCCAGCAGTTTGACTAGCAGAGAGTCCGGGGAGCTGTTTTTT. Encoded protein: CASSLTSRESGELFF.

This chain links TRBV21-1 with TRBJ2-1. TRBV21-1 is termed a pseudogene. The CDR3 extends over 16 amino acids. The CDR3 bases are TGTGCCAGCAGCCTAAAGCAAGGCCTTCTCTACAATGAGCAGTTCTTC. Its translation: CASSLKQGLLYNEQFF.

This sequence joins TRBV7-2 and TRBJ2-4, with 7 bases that match TRBD1. The germline CDR1 and CDR2 sequences are SGHTA and FQGNSA. V lost 1 base and J lost 8; bases outside the gene matches: 5. The CDR3 has 14 amino acids. The CDR3 is CASSLGAGGYIQYF. CDR3 nucleotide sequence: TGTGCCAGCAGCTTAGGGGCAGGGGGTTACATTCAGTACTTC.

The chain is built from TRBV20-1 and TRBJ2-7; TRBD2 aligns across 7 bases. The CDR3 spans 17 residues. With V trimmed by 3 bases and J by 2 bases, 16 bases remained unmatched. The germline V gene has CDR1 DFQATT and CDR2 SNEGSKA (reference sequence). The CDR3 loop is CSASILAGGSLTYEQYF. The DNA of the CDR3 is TGCAGTGCTAGTATTTTAGCGGGCGGAAGTTTAACCTACGAGCAGTACTTC.

This chain uses TRBV29-1 with TRBJ2-1; 7 bases match TRBD2. This CDR3 is built from 13 residues. Germline assignment: CDR1 SQVTM and CDR2 ANQGSEA. V dropped 4 bases and J dropped 6; count of bases not matched to a gene: 6. CDR3 in DNA: TGCAGCGTTGCGGGGGGTGGGGGCAATGAGCAGTTCTTC. It encodes CSVAGGGGNEQFF.

V usage is TRBV11-2 and J usage is TRBJ2-3, with a possible D match to TRBD1 (6 bases). Germline CDR1 reads SGHAT; CDR2 reads FQNNGV. Deletions cut 4 bases from V and 3 bases from J, with 14 bases between. The CDR3 spans 15 residues. This CDR3 reads CASSSRFTGTDTQYF. CDR3 coding DNA: TGTGCCAGCAGCTCCCGGTTCACAGGGACAGATACGCAGTATTTT.

This sequence joins TRBV11-2 and TRBJ2-3; 8 positions match TRBD2. Germline values: CDR1 SGHAT, CDR2 FQNNGV. This CDR3 is built from 18 residues. After removal of 5 bases from V and 2 bases from J, the junction contained 15 bases not matched to a gene. The DNA of the CDR3 is TGTGCCAGCAGCCCCCTCAGGGCTGGCGGGGGGAACACAGATACGCAGTATTTT. Its protein product is CASSPLRAGGGNTDTQYF.

The rearrangement links TRBV20-1 to TRBJ2-1; the D gene is possibly TRBD2 (6 bases). The CDR3 has 15 residues. The V end was cut by 3 bases, the J end by 2 bases, with 14 bases between. Germline-derived CDR1 and CDR2 are DFQATT and SNEGSKA (reference sequence). CDR3 DNA sequence: TGCAGTGCTAGGAGAGCGGGCTATACCTACAATGAGCAGTTCTTC. The encoded protein is CSARRAGYTYNEQFF.

In its sample, this clonotype was seen a few times. J is TRBJ2-3 and V is TRBV4-2; D unresolved. Germline V CDR1 and CDR2: LGHNA, YNFKEQ. Trimming left V 0 bases short and J 4 bases short, with 11 bases between. This CDR3 region has 15 residues. The CDR3 is CASSQDLGGSDTQYF. Here the CDR3 DNA reads TGTGCCAGCAGCCAAGATTTAGGTGGGTCAGATACGCAGTATTTT.

This clonotype was seen a few times. This chain connects TRBV10-3 to TRBJ2-6, with unresolved D. The CDR3 runs to 17 residues. CDR1 is ENHRY and CDR2 is SYGVKD in the germline V gene. V was trimmed by 5 bases and J by 0 bases, leaving 14 bases between them. CDR3 loop: CAISTGSHSSGANVLTF. Here the CDR3 DNA reads TGTGCCATCAGTACCGGGTCCCATTCCTCTGGGGCCAACGTCCTGACTTTC.

This rearrangement joins TRBV6-6 to TRBJ2-2; D unclear. This CDR3 is built from 10 residues. The germline V gene encodes CDR1 MNHNY and CDR2 SVGAGI (reference sequence). Trimming removed 4 bases from V and 8 bases from J, with 2 bases in between. The CDR3 here is CASSLGELFF. CDR3 coding DNA: TGTGCCAGCAGTTTAGGGGAGCTGTTTTTT.

The V call is TRBV7-9, the J call TRBJ1-6; D gene unclear. There are 15 residues in the CDR3. CDR1 is SEHNR and CDR2 is FQNEAQ in the germline V gene (reference sequence). Trimming took 1 base from V and 7 from J, leaving 11 bases between them. CDR3 region: CASSLDGRDNSPLHF. The DNA for the CDR3 is TGTGCCAGCAGCTTAGATGGCAGAGACAATTCACCCCTCCACTTT.

This clonotype was detected only once. Germline is not matched at one junction end, which may reflect a read error. The rearrangement uses TRBV7-6 and TRBJ2-3; no reliable D call. The CDR3 is 15 residues long. Looked up from germline, CDR1 is SGHVS and CDR2 is FNYEAQ. Here the CDR3 reads CAGSLVLGSTDTQYF. CDR3 in DNA: TGTGCCGGCAGCTTAGTTTTAGGAAGCACAGATACGCAGTATTTT.

The chain combines TRBV20-1 with TRBJ2-1; TRBD2 matches at 14 bases. The CDR3 consists of 15 residues. The J segment lost 8 bases and the V segment lost 2 bases, leaving 5 bases of the junction unmatched. Germline CDR1 DFQATT, CDR2 SNEGSKA (reference sequence). The CDR3 nucleotides read TGCAGTGCTAGATCGACTAGCGGGGGGGGTGATGAGCAGTTCTTC. Translated: CSARSTSGGGDEQFF.

The genes are TRBV20-1 and TRBJ1-1; tentatively, D is TRBD1 (6 bases). Trimming took 6 bases from V and 3 from J, leaving 20 bases between them. Germline CDR1 reads DFQATT; CDR2 reads SNEGSKA (reference sequence). The length of the CDR3 is 15 residues. The CDR3 DNA reads TGCAGTGCGAGTATCCCGACAGGATTGCACACTGAAGCTTTCTTT. It translates to CSASIPTGLHTEAFF.